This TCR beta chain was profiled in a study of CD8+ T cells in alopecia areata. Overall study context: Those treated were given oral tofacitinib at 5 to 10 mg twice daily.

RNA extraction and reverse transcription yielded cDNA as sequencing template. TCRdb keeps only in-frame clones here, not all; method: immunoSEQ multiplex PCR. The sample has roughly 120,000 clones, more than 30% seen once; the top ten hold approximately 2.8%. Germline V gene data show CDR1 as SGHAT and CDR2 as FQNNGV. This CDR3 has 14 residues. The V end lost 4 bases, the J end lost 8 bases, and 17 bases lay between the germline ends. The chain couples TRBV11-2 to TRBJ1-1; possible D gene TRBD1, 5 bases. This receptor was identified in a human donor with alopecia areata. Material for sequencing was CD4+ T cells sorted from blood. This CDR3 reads CASSSTSGQREAFF. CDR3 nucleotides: TGTGCCAGCAGCTCAACTTCCGGACAACGGGAAGCTTTCTTT.